What follows are 18 T cell receptor beta chains derived from one specimen sequenced in a study of blood T cells in healthy people across ages. A second roughly 7 to 12 cycle PCR used barcoded and J-beta primers. TCRdb re-called the 5' RACE reads with MiXCR, one entry per CDR3 protein. The table records about 1.6 million distinct CDR3 sequences, approximately 32% of them present only once. Sequencing was done on a sample of blood. Receptors were obtained from a woman in her twenties or thirties in good health.

This clonotype has only a few counts. The chain has TRBV6-1 and TRBJ1-6, with D unresolved. Trimming stripped 0 bases from V and 6 bases from J, with 9 bases between. This CDR3 region has 15 residues. The germline V gene encodes CDR1 MNHNS and CDR2 SASEGT. This CDR3 reads CASSEALRTNSPLHF. The DNA for the CDR3 is TGTGCCAGCAGTGAAGCGCTTCGTACTAATTCACCCCTCCACTTT.

This clonotype showed up just a few times. The rearrangement joins TRBV27 to TRBJ1-2, with TRBD1 as a possible D gene (5 bases). V lost 5 bases to trimming and J lost 4 bases, with 17 bases between them. From germline, CDR1 is MNHEY and CDR2 SMNVEV (reference sequence). This CDR3 is 15 amino acids long. Here the CDR3 reads CASSPDRSPGYGYTF. CDR3 in DNA: TGTGCCAGCAGTCCAGACAGATCGCCCGGCTATGGCTACACCTTC.

This rearrangement joins TRBV7-9 to TRBJ2-2, with D perhaps matching TRBD1 (6 bases). Germline V gives CDR1 SEHNR, CDR2 FQNEAQ (reference sequence). The length of the CDR3 is 16 residues. The V end was cut by 3 bases, the J end by 3 bases, with 14 bases between. CDR3 nucleotides: TGTGCCAGCAGCTTCTCCGGGACATGGGACACCGGGGAGCTGTTTTTT. This sequence encodes CASSFSGTWDTGELFF.

The genes are TRBV30 and TRBJ1-2; D remains unclear. CDR1 and CDR2 (germline): GTSNPN, SVGIG (reference sequence). The CDR3 runs 14 residues. V was trimmed by 3 bases and J by 7 bases, leaving 18 bases between them. This CDR3 reads CAWRTPGSSPGYTF. DNA of the CDR3: TGTGCCTGGAGAACTCCGGGGAGCTCCCCTGGCTACACCTTC.

In this sample, this clonotype is medium-sized. The rearrangement links TRBV10-3 to TRBJ2-5, with D uncertain. The V end lost 0 bases, the J end lost 1 base, and 3 bases lay between the germline ends. Germline CDR1 and CDR2: ENHRY and SYGVKD. This CDR3 comprises 13 residues. The CDR3: CAISESSQETQYF. Here the CDR3 DNA reads TGTGCCATCAGTGAGTCTAGCCAAGAGACCCAGTACTTC.

V gene TRBV20-1 combines with J gene TRBJ2-1; TRBD2 aligns across 8 bases. Looked up from germline, CDR1 is DFQATT and CDR2 is SNEGSKA (reference sequence). Trimming at V came to 6 bases and at J to 2 bases, leaving 12 bases not matched to a gene. This CDR3 region has 16 residues. CDR3 DNA sequence: TGCAGTGCGAACTCACTAGCGGCGAACACCTACAATGAGCAGTTCTTC. It codes for CSANSLAANTYNEQFF.

The chain has TRBV5-1 and TRBJ2-3; D call uncertain. Trimming removed 4 bases from V and 2 bases from J, with 8 bases in between. CDR1 is SGHRS, CDR2 YFSETQ, per germline. The length of the CDR3 is 13 residues. Here the CDR3 DNA reads TGCGCCAGCAGCGCAAAATTCACAGATACGCAGTATTTT. This encodes CASSAKFTDTQYF.

The table lists this clonotype with a few counts. The chain recombines TRBV2 with TRBJ2-1; D is ambiguous. The CDR3 sequence is 14 residues long. The germline CDR1 and CDR2 sequences are SNHLY and FYNNEI. V was trimmed by 1 base and J by 2 bases, leaving 6 bases between them. For the CDR3, the DNA is TGTGCCAGCAGTGAAGGTCTTCCCTACAATGAGCAGTTCTTC. Protein product: CASSEGLPYNEQFF.

In its sample, this clonotype was seen many times. The chain links TRBV27 to TRBJ2-1, with D perhaps matching TRBD1 or TRBD2 (5 bases each). Germline lookup yields CDR1 MNHEY and CDR2 SMNVEV (reference sequence). This CDR3 is built from 15 residues. The germline V and J ends were trimmed by 2 bases and 7 bases, with 15 bases remaining between them. The CDR3 loop is CASSLIVGPGNEQFF. DNA for the CDR3: TGTGCCAGCAGTTTAATTGTGGGGCCGGGGAATGAGCAGTTCTTC.

The V call is TRBV5-1, the J call TRBJ2-1; TRBD2 agrees at 7 bases. Per germline, CDR1 SGHRS and CDR2 YFSETQ. CDR3 length: 19 residues. The V and J ends lost 0 bases and 1 base, in that order; junction bases with no gene match: 13. CDR3 amino acids: CASSLDVGGPRRSYNEQFF. The CDR3 nucleotides read TGCGCCAGCAGCTTGGACGTGGGAGGGCCAAGGAGATCCTACAATGAGCAGTTCTTC.

The J gene is TRBJ2-3, the V gene TRBV28; D call uncertain. In germline, CDR1 is MDHEN, CDR2 SYDVKM. CDR3 length equals 14 residues. Trimming shortened V by 2 bases and J by 4 bases, and 10 bases separated the two germline ends. The CDR3 loop is CASSLRQPADTQYF. The CDR3 bases are TGTGCCAGCAGTTTACGGCAGCCAGCAGATACGCAGTATTTT.

This rearrangement joins TRBV27 to TRBJ2-1, with a weak D call TRBD2 (5 bases). Germline lookup yields CDR1 MNHEY and CDR2 SMNVEV (reference sequence). This CDR3 is built from 15 residues. Trimming stripped 3 bases from V and 0 bases from J, with 9 bases between. The CDR3 coding sequence is TGTGCCAGCAGTTTCGGGGTAAACTCCTACAATGAGCAGTTCTTC. Its translation is CASSFGVNSYNEQFF.

V is TRBV20-1 and J is TRBJ1-5; no definite D call. Trimming pared 1 base from V and 3 bases from J, leaving 10 bases between. This CDR3 contains 14 residues. In germline, CDR1 is DFQATT, CDR2 SNEGSKA (reference sequence). The CDR3: CSARAGDNNQPQHF. Written as DNA, the CDR3 is TGCAGTGCTAGAGCCGGGGATAACAATCAGCCCCAGCATTTT.

The chain combines TRBV27 with TRBJ2-1, with D possibly TRBD2 on 5 matching bases. The CDR3 consists of 13 residues. Germline-derived CDR1 and CDR2 are MNHEY and SMNVEV (reference sequence). V lost 7 bases and J lost 7, with 14 bases in between. CDR3 DNA sequence: TGTGCCAGCACCCTTTCGGAGGTAAATGAGCAGTTCTTC. This codes for CASTLSEVNEQFF.

This clonotype was seen once. The J gene is TRBJ2-3, the V gene TRBV2; 12 bases agree with TRBD2. V gave up 8 bases and J gave up 4 bases; unmatched junction bases: 13. This CDR3 contains 17 residues. Germline CDR1 reads SNHLY; CDR2 reads FYNNEI. This CDR3 reads CASGVRLAGDLADTQYF. Written as DNA, the CDR3 is TGTGCCAGCGGGGTCCGACTAGCGGGGGATTTAGCAGATACGCAGTATTTT.

This clonotype was seen ten or more times. The rearrangement links TRBV15 to TRBJ1-5; D is undetermined. The V and J ends lost 0 bases and 5 bases respectively, with 2 bases between them. This CDR3 spans 12 amino acids. Germline V gives CDR1 LNHNV, CDR2 YYDKDF (reference sequence). As DNA, the CDR3 is TGTGCCACCAGCAGAGATGATCAGCCCCAGCATTTT. Residues: CATSRDDQPQHF. Full variable domain (rest looked up from reference TRBV15 and TRBJ1-5): DAMVIQNPRYQVTQFGKPVTLSCSQTLNHNVMYWYQQKSSQAPKLLFHYYDKDFNNEADTPDNFQSRRPNTSFCFLDIRSPGLGDTAMYLCATSRDDQPQHFGDGTRLSIL.

This clonotype turned up a few times. The CDR3 DNA is TGTGCCAGCAGTGATTATTCCTCCCGGGACAGGGGCTACGAGCAGTACTTC. It is translated as CASSDYSSRDRGYEQYF. This chain connects TRBV6-4 to TRBJ2-1; 10 bases map to TRBD1. The assigned J gene may be wrong: the sequence end matches TRBJ2-7 better. The CDR3 runs to 17 residues. The germline gives CDR1 MRHNA, CDR2 SNTAGT.

This clonotype was picked up one time. The genes are TRBV7-2 and TRBJ2-2; D remains unclear. V gave up 5 bases and J gave up 6 bases, with 10 bases separating them. Looked up from germline, CDR1 is SGHTA and CDR2 is FQGNSA. The CDR3 has 13 residues. The CDR3 here is CASSVFKPGELFF. As DNA, the CDR3 is TGTGCCAGCAGCGTCTTTAAGCCCGGGGAGCTGTTTTTT.